This entry lists 18 T cell receptor beta chains sequenced from one sample in a study of CD8 T cells in Susac syndrome. With random hexamers, reverse transcription was performed on roughly 0.45 to 1 ug of RNA. TCRdb processed the immunoSEQ multiplex PCR reads anew with MiXCR; each CDR3 protein has one entry. The sample has about 210,000 distinct CDR3 sequences, 85% to 95% seen once. The sequenced sample was CD4+ T cells from PBMCs. All receptors derive from a human donor in good health.

This chain links TRBV19 with TRBJ2-1; 7 bases line up with TRBD1. Germline V CDR1 and CDR2: LNHDA, SQIVND (reference sequence). The CDR3 has 17 amino acids. Trimming cost V 1 base and J 3 bases; bases outside gene matches: 9. The CDR3 here is CASSIVAGTAVYNEQFF. CDR3 bases: TGTGCCAGTAGTATAGTAGCAGGGACAGCTGTCTACAATGAGCAGTTCTTC.

This chain links TRBV4-3 with TRBJ1-2; 7 nucleotides agree with TRBD1. The CDR3 contains 13 residues. From germline, CDR1 is LGHNA and CDR2 YSLEER. J lost 8 bases, V lost 4 bases, and 7 bases had no gene match. The CDR3 is CASSPNRGDGYTF. The CDR3 nucleotides read TGCGCCAGCAGCCCAAACAGGGGCGACGGCTACACCTTC.

This chain joins TRBV20-1 and TRBJ2-2; unclear D gene. The CDR3 is made up of 13 amino acids. V gave up 2 bases and J gave up 3 bases, with 7 bases separating them. Germline CDR1 reads DFQATT; CDR2 reads SNEGSKA (reference sequence). The CDR3 bases are TGCAGTGCTAGAACCCACTACACCGGGGAGCTGTTTTTT. Protein product: CSARTHYTGELFF.

This clonotype was seen just once. V is TRBV7-2 and J is TRBJ2-7, with 7 bases matching TRBD1. The CDR3 sequence is 17 residues long. J was trimmed by 0 bases and V by 2 bases; bases with no gene match: 10. The germline CDR1 and CDR2 sequences are SGHTA and FQGNSA. DNA of the CDR3: TGTGCCAGCAGCTTAATGCTCGGGACAGCCTTCTCCTACGAGCAGTACTTC. It is translated as CASSLMLGTAFSYEQYF.

This rearrangement joins TRBV5-1 to TRBJ2-7; tentatively, D is TRBD2 (6 bases). CDR1 is SGHRS, CDR2 YFSETQ, per germline. V lost 0 bases and J lost 5, with 12 bases in between. There are 14 residues in the CDR3. CDR3 amino acids: CASSLGRGPDEQYF. DNA for the CDR3: TGCGCCAGCAGCTTGGGGCGGGGACCCGACGAGCAGTACTTC.

The chain links TRBV18 to TRBJ1-3; possibly TRBD1 for D (5 bases). V lost 3 bases to trimming and J lost 0 bases, with 6 bases between them. The CDR3 totals 14 residues. CDR1 and CDR2 (germline): KGHSH, LQKENI. The DNA for the CDR3 is TGTGCCAGCTCACCCCAGGGCTCTGGAAACACCATATATTTT. Amino acid sequence: CASSPQGSGNTIYF.

The J gene is TRBJ2-5, the V gene TRBV29-1; possibly TRBD2 for D (6 bases). The CDR3 consists of 14 residues. CDR1 is SQVTM, CDR2 ANQGSEA, per germline. V gave up 0 bases and J gave up 3 bases, with 11 bases separating them. The CDR3 nucleotides read TGCAGCGTTGAAGATCGCGGAGGGGAAGAGACCCAGTACTTC. The encoded protein is CSVEDRGGEETQYF. Combining the CDR3 with reference TRBV29-1 and TRBJ2-5 gives the whole variable domain SAVISQKPSRDICQRGTSLTIQCQVDSQVTMMFWYRQQPGQSLTLIATANQGSEATYESGFVIDKFPISRPNLTFSTLTVSNMSPEDSSIYLCSVEDRGGEETQYFGPGTRLLVL.

This chain joins TRBV6-6 and TRBJ2-7; 7 nucleotides align to TRBD1. Losses at the gene ends were 8 bases for V and 2 bases for J; bases not matched to a gene: 6. Germline CDR1 is MNHNY and CDR2 is SVGAGI (reference sequence). This CDR3 has 13 residues. The CDR3 bases are TGTGCCAGCGCCCCGGGACAGACCTACGAGCAGTACGTC. Amino acids: CASAPGQTYEQYV.

The CDR3 bases are TGTGCCAGCAGCCAAGAGGTATTTCAGCCCCAGCATTTT. It yields the protein CASSQEVFQPQHF. The chain couples TRBV7-2 to TRBJ1-5; D uncertain. Germline lookup yields CDR1 SGHTA and CDR2 FQGNSA. Deletions cut 5 bases from V and 6 bases from J, with 11 bases between. This CDR3 is 13 amino acids long.

J is TRBJ1-2 and V is TRBV27, with D possibly TRBD1 on 6 matching bases. The CDR3 spans 14 residues. Between the trimmed V and J ends, which lost 6 bases and 6 bases, there was a span of 17 bases. From germline, CDR1 is MNHEY and CDR2 SMNVEV (reference sequence). Here the CDR3 reads CASRSHQGTNGYTF. CDR3 nucleotides: TGTGCCAGCAGAAGTCATCAGGGGACGAATGGCTACACCTTC.

This chain connects TRBV9 to TRBJ1-2; D not resolved. The CDR3 runs to 15 residues. Germline CDR1 is SGDLS and CDR2 is YYNGEE. Trimming shortened V by 0 bases and J by 6 bases, and 15 bases separated the two germline ends. CDR3 DNA: TGTGCCAGCAGCGTAGGACAACCGCCTTTCAATGGCTACACCTTC. Amino acid sequence: CASSVGQPPFNGYTF.

The CDR3 sequence is CSARVGVYGYTF. CDR3 DNA: TGCAGTGCTAGAGTGGGGGTCTATGGCTACACCTTC. V is TRBV20-1 and J is TRBJ1-2, with a tentative D call TRBD1 (5 bases). Germline lookup yields CDR1 DFQATT and CDR2 SNEGSKA (reference sequence). This CDR3 spans 12 amino acids. Trimming stripped 1 base from V and 4 bases from J, with 7 bases between.

The chain is built from TRBV20-1 and TRBJ2-7; TRBD1 is a possible D gene (5 bases). Trimming cost V 4 bases and J 4 bases, with 8 bases left between them. This CDR3 region has 11 residues. Germline V lookup: CDR1 DFQATT, CDR2 SNEGSKA (reference sequence). The CDR3 region is CSATRQYEQYF. CDR3 bases: TGCAGTGCTACAAGACAGTACGAGCAGTACTTC.

V and J are TRBV5-1 and TRBJ1-1; tentatively, D is TRBD1 (5 bases). The CDR3 runs to 13 residues. Deletions cut 5 bases from V and 4 bases from J, with 12 bases between. Germline loops: CDR1 SGHRS, CDR2 YFSETQ. The CDR3 DNA reads as TGCGCCAGCAGAGAGGGGATGGCCACTGAAGCTTTCTTT. As protein: CASREGMATEAFF.

The sample holds one count of this clonotype. The chain carries TRBV7-8 and TRBJ2-1; D is tentatively TRBD1 or TRBD2 (5 bases each). The CDR3 is made up of 14 amino acids. The germline gives CDR1 SGHVS, CDR2 FQNEAQ. V was clipped by 4 bases and J by 4 bases, with 11 bases between them. CDR3 in amino acids: CASSSFGGYNEQFF. CDR3 in DNA: TGTGCCAGCAGCTCGTTTGGGGGATACAATGAGCAGTTCTTC.

This chain joins TRBV7-3 and TRBJ1-1, with 8 bases fitting TRBD1. Germline V lookup: CDR1 SGHTA, CDR2 FQGTGA. This CDR3 is 14 amino acids long. Unmatched junction bases numbered 6, after V lost 5 bases and J lost 4 bases. CDR3 DNA: TGTGCCAGCAGCGCCATCACAGGGGGCACTGAAGCTTTCTTT. The encoded protein is CASSAITGGTEAFF.

V usage is TRBV20-1 and J usage is TRBJ2-1; 12 bases are shared with TRBD2. The germline V gene encodes CDR1 DFQATT and CDR2 SNEGSKA (reference sequence). The CDR3 contains 14 residues. With 5 bases clipped from V and 4 bases from J, the junction kept 3 bases outside the gene matches. The DNA for the CDR3 is TGCAGTGCTGTTACTAGCGGGGGGTACAATGAGCAGTTCTTC. As protein: CSAVTSGGYNEQFF.

The rearrangement joins TRBV12-3 or TRBV12-4 to TRBJ2-1, with 12 nucleotides matching TRBD2. Trimming cost V 5 bases and J 5 bases; bases outside gene matches: 7. This CDR3 region has 16 residues. This CDR3 is CASSPWTSGANNEQFF. DNA for the CDR3: TGTGCCAGCAGTCCTTGGACTAGCGGGGCCAACAATGAGCAGTTCTTC.